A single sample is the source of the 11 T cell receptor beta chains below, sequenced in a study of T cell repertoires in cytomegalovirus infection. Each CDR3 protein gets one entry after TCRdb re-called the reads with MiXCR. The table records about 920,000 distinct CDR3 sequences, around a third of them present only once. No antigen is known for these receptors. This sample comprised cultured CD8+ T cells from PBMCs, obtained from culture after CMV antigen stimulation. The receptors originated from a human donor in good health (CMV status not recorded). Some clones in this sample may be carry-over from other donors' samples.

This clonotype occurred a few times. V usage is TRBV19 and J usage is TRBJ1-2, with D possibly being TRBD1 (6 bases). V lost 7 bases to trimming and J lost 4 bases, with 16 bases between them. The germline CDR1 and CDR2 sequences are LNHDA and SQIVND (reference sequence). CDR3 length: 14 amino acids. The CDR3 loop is CASNWADSTYGYTF. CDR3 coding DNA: TGTGCCAGTAATTGGGCGGACAGCACCTATGGCTACACCTTC.

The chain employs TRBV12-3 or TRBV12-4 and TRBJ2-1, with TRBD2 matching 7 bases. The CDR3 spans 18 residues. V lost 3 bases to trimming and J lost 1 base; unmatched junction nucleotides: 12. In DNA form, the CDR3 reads TGTGCCAGCAGTTTGGCACAAACGGGAGGTCCGTCCTACAATGAGCAGTTCTTC. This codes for CASSLAQTGGPSYNEQFF.

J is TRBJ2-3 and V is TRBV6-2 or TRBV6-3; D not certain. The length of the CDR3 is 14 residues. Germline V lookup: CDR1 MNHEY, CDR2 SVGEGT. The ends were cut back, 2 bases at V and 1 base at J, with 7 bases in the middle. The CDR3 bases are TGTGCCAGCAGTTACGTGTCCCGCACAGATACGCAGTATTTT. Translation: CASSYVSRTDTQYF.

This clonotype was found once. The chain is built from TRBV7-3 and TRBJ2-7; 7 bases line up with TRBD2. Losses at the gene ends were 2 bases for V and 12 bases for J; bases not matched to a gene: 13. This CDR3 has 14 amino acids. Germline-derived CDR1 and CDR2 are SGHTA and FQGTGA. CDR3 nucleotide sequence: TGTGCCAGCAGCTTAGGATGGGGGGGTCCCTCGTTGTACTTC. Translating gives CASSLGWGGPSLYF.

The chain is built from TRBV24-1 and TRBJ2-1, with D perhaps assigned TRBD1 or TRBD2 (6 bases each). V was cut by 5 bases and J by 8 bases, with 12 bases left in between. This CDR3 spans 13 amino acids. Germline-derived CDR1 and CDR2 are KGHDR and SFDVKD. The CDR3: CATSVPGGDEQFF. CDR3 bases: TGTGCCACCAGTGTTCCCGGGGGCGATGAGCAGTTCTTC.

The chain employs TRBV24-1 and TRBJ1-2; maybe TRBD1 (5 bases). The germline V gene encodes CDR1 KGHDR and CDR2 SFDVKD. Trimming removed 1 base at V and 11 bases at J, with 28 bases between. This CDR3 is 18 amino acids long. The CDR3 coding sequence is TGTGCCACCAGTGATTTCCGCCCTGAGAAGGAGGGGCAGCTCCGATACACCTTC. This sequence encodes CATSDFRPEKEGQLRYTF.

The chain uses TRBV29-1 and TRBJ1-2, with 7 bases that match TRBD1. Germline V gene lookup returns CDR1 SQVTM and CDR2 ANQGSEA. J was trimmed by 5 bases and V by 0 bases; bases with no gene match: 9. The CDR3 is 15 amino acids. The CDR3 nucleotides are TGCAGCGTTGAAGATCCATCGCAGGGGGATTATGGCTACACCTTC. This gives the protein CSVEDPSQGDYGYTF.

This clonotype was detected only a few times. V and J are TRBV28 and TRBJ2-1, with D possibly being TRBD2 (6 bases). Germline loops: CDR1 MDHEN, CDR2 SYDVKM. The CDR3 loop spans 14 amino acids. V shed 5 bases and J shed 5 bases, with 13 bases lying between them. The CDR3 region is CASSRRGWDNEQFF. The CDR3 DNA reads TGTGCCAGCAGTCGCCGGGGGTGGGACAATGAGCAGTTCTTC.

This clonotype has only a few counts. CDR3 bases: TGTGCCAGCAGTGAATCCCCTTGGAACACCGGGGAGCTGTTTTTT. Its translation: CASSESPWNTGELFF. The rearrangement uses TRBV6-1 and TRBJ2-2; D not resolved. Germline V gene lookup returns CDR1 MNHNS and CDR2 SASEGT. The length of the CDR3 is 15 residues. The V end was cut by 2 bases, the J end by 1 base, with 8 bases between.

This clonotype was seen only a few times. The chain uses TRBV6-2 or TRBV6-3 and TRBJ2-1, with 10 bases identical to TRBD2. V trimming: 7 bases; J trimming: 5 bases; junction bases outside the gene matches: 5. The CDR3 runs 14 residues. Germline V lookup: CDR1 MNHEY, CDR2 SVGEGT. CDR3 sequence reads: CASTLLAGNNEQFF. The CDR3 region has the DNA TGTGCCAGCACCCTACTAGCGGGGAACAATGAGCAGTTCTTC.

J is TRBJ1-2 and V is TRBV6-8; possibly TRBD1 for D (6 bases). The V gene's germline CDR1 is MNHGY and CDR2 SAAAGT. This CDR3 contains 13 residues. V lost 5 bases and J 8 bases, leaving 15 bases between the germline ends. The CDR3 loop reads CASSPGTGPGYTF. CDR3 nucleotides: TGTGCCAGCAGTCCGGGTACAGGGCCCGGCTACACCTTC.